Each of the 8 T cell receptor beta chains below was sequenced from the same sample in a study of blood T cell repertoires in COVID-19 (dated by TCRdb to the early 2020s). The library was made by the immunoSEQ multiplex PCR assay. TCRdb retrieved this table from immuneACCESS and kept in-frame rearrangements only. Not all clones are present; in checked studies, unresolved V genes account for under half, and no reason is known for the remainder. Here the sample has around 97,000 clones; approximately 89% occur a single time. The biggest ten clones account for over 15% of the sample. Sequencing was performed on peripheral blood. The receptors stem from a woman of 80 years or more in a cohort sampled during active COVID-19.

J is TRBJ2-3 and V is TRBV5-1; 9 nucleotides agree with TRBD1. Unmatched junction bases numbered 11, after V lost 4 bases and J lost 14 bases. The CDR3 is 13 residues long. Germline values: CDR1 SGHRS, CDR2 YFSETQ. The CDR3 is CASSPGTGPSAYF. The CDR3 coding sequence is TGCGCCAGCAGCCCAGGGACAGGGCCCAGCGCGTATTTT.

The chain is built from TRBV30 and TRBJ2-2, with 7 nucleotides matching TRBD1. After removal of 5 bases from V and 6 bases from J, the junction contained 6 bases not matched to a gene. The CDR3 is 13 amino acids. The germline V gene encodes CDR1 GTSNPN and CDR2 SVGIG (reference sequence). Written as DNA, the CDR3 is TGTGCCTGGGTACAGGGGATCGCCGGGGAGCTGTTTTTT. It encodes CAWVQGIAGELFF. Full variable domain (missing parts from reference TRBV30 and TRBJ2-2): SQTIHQWPATLVQPVGSPLSLECTVEGTSNPNLYWYRQAAGRGLQLLFYSVGIGQISSEVPQNLSASRPQDRQFILSSKKLLLSDSGFYLCAWVQGIAGELFFGEGSRLTVL.

V usage is TRBV7-2 and J usage is TRBJ2-3; 7 positions agree with TRBD2. V was clipped by 4 bases and J by 4 bases; unmatched bases: 8. The CDR3 sequence is 15 residues long. Per germline, CDR1 SGHTA and CDR2 FQGNSA. CDR3 in amino acids: CASSYGLGRSDTQYF. The CDR3 coding sequence is TGTGCCAGCAGCTACGGACTAGGGAGGTCAGATACGCAGTATTTT.

J is TRBJ1-4 and V is TRBV7-2; D unclear. CDR1 is SGHTA, CDR2 FQGNSA, per germline. The CDR3 is 15 residues long. V lost 3 bases and J lost 5, with 13 bases in between. The CDR3 DNA sequence: TGTGCCAGCAGCTTTTCAAGGAGTGAAAATGAAAAACTGTTTTTT. Its translation is CASSFSRSENEKLFF. The full variable domain, in which reference TRBV7-2 and TRBJ1-4 provide the parts outside the CDR3, is GAGVSQSPSNKVTEKGKDVELRCDPISGHTALYWYRQSLGQGLEFLIYFQGNSAPDKSGLPSDRFSAERTGGSVSTLTIQRTQQEDSAVYLCASSFSRSENEKLFFGSGTQLSVL.

This clone showed up just a few times. The CDR3 here is CASRGQGVWGYTF. CDR3 coding DNA: TGTGCCAGCAGAGGACAAGGGGTCTGGGGCTACACCTTC. The chain couples TRBV12-3 or TRBV12-4 to TRBJ1-2; D is perhaps TRBD1 (5 bases). V was pared by 6 bases and J by 8 bases, with 16 bases between. The CDR3 is made up of 13 amino acids.

The rearrangement joins TRBV10-3 to TRBJ2-3; TRBD2 might be the D (5 bases). The CDR3 has 14 residues. Germline V lookup: CDR1 ENHRY, CDR2 SYGVKD. V was trimmed by 7 bases and J by 4 bases, leaving 15 bases between them. This CDR3 is CAITAELGADTQYF. The DNA for the CDR3 is TGTGCCATCACGGCGGAGCTCGGGGCAGATACGCAGTATTTT.

The genes are TRBV5-1 and TRBJ1-4; D gene uncertain. The CDR3 has 15 residues. V dropped 0 bases and J dropped 3 bases, with 9 bases sitting between them. From germline, CDR1 is SGHRS and CDR2 YFSETQ. The CDR3: CASSLARSANEKLFF. Here the CDR3 DNA reads TGCGCCAGCAGCTTGGCCCGATCAGCTAATGAAAAACTGTTTTTT.

The gene calls are TRBV28 and TRBJ2-2; unclear D gene. The length of the CDR3 is 15 residues. Germline CDR1 is MDHEN and CDR2 is SYDVKM. Trimming left V 8 bases short and J 2 bases short, with 15 bases between. CDR3 amino acids: CASVLTVSNTGELFF. The CDR3 DNA reads as TGTGCCAGCGTATTAACAGTATCAAACACCGGGGAGCTGTTTTTT.